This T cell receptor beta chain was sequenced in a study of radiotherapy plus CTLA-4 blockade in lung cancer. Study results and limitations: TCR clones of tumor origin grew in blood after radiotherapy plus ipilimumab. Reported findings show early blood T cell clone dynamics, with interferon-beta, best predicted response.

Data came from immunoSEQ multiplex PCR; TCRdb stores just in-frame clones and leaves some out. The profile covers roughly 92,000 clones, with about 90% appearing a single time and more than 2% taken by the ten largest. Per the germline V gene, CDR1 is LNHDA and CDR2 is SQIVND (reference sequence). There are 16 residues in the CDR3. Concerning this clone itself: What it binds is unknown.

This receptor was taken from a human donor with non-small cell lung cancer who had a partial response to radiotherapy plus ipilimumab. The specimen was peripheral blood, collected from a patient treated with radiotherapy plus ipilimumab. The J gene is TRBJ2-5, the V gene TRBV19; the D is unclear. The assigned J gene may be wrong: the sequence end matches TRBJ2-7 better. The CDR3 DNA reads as TGTGCCAGTAGTATTTCGTTTGCCTCACGCCCTTTCGAGCAGTACTTC. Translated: CASSISFASRPFEQYF.